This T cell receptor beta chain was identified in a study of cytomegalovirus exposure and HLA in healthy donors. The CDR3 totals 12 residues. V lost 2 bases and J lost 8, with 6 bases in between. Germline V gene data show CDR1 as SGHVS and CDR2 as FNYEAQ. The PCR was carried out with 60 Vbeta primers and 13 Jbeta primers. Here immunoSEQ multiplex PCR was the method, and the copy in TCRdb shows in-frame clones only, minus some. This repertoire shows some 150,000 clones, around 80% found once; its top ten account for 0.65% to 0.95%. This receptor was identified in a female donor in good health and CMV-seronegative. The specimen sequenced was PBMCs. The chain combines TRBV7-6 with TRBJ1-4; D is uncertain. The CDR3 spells CASSLWREKLFF. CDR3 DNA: TGTGCCAGCAGCTTATGGCGGGAAAAACTGTTTTTT.